The clone carrying this T cell receptor beta chain was seen repeatedly, ten times or more. The antigen is undetermined. This entry belongs to a study of T cells in Graves' hyperthyroidism and ophthalmopathy. Study information: Prior to any treatment, at the point of initial diagnosis, peripheral blood was collected.

TCR beta CDR3 region amplification was performed from RNA transcripts. HTBI primers were used for first-round RT-PCR of the TCR CDR3. Each CDR3 protein gets one entry after TCRdb re-called the multiplex PCR reads with MiXCR. The sample has a few hundred thousand distinct CDR3 sequences; approximately 14% are singletons. Study-wide results and limits: Most thyroid clonotypes expanded above 0.001 were also detected in blood. Using 13 V-J features, a model discriminated ophthalmopathy from stable hyperthyroidism.

Those with hyperthyroidism were 18 to 65 years old, newly diagnosed, and ill for under 2 months. CDR3 length equals 15 residues. V shed 5 bases, J shed 2 bases, and the junction held 7 bases outside the gene matches. From germline, CDR1 is SNHLY and CDR2 FYNNEI. The sequence came from a woman aged 18-29 years with Graves' hyperthyroidism. J is TRBJ2-3 and V is TRBV2; 7 bases are a match to TRBD1. Sample: blood. CDR3 region: CASSRSGTDTDTQYF. CDR3 nucleotide sequence: TGTGCCAGCAGTCGTTCCGGGACAGACACAGATACGCAGTATTTT.